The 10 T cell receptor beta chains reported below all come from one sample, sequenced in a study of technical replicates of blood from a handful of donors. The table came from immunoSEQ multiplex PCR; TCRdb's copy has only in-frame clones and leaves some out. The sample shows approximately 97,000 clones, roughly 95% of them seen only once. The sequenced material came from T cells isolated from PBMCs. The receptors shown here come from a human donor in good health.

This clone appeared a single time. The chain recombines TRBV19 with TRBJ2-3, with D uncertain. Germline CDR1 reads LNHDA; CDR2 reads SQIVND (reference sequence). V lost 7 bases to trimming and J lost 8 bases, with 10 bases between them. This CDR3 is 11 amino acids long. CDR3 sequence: CASKESGTQYF. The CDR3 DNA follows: TGTGCCAGTAAGGAATCGGGTACGCAGTATTTT. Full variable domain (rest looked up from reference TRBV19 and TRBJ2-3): DGGITQSPKYLFRKEGQNVTLSCEQNLNHDAMYWYRQDPGQGLRLIYYSQIVNDFQKGDIAEGYSVSREKKESFPLTVTSAQKNPTAFYLCASKESGTQYFGPGTRLTVL.

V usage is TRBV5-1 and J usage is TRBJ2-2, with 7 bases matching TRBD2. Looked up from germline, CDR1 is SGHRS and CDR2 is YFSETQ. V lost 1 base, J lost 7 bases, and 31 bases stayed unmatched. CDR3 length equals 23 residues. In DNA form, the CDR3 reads TGCGCCAGCAGCTTGATGCGGTACGACCCCACCAGGGCCTACACTAGCGATGGCGGGGAGCTGTTTTTT. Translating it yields CASSLMRYDPTRAYTSDGGELFF.

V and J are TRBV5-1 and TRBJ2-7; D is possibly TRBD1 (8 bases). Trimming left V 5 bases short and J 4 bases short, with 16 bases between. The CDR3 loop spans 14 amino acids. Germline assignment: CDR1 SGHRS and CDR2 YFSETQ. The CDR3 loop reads CASSYGQGGYEQYF. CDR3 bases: TGCGCCAGCAGTTACGGACAGGGAGGGTACGAGCAGTACTTC. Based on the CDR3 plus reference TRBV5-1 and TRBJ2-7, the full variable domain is KAGVTQTPRYLIKTRGQQVTLSCSPISGHRSVSWYQQTPGQGLQFLFEYFSETQRNKGNFPGRFSGRQFSNSRSEMNVSTLELGDSALYLCASSYGQGGYEQYFGPGTRLTVT.

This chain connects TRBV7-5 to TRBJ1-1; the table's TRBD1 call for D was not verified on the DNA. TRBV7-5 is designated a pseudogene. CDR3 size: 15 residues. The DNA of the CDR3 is TGTGCCACACAGCCCCAGGGGTTAGGGAACACTGAAGCTTTCTTT. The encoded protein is CATQPQGLGNTEAFF.

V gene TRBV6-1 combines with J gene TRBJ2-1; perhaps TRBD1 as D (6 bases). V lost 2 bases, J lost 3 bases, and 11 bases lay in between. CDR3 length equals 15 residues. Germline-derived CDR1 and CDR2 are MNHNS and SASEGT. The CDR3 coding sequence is TGTGCCAGCAGTGAACTGGACAGATTCTACAATGAGCAGTTCTTC. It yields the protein CASSELDRFYNEQFF.

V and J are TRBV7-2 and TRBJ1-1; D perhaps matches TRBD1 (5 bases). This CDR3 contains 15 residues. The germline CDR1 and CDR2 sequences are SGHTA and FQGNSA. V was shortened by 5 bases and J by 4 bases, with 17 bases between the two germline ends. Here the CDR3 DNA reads TGTGCCAGCAGCACCAACTCCAGGGTGAGCACTGAAGCTTTCTTT. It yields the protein CASSTNSRVSTEAFF.

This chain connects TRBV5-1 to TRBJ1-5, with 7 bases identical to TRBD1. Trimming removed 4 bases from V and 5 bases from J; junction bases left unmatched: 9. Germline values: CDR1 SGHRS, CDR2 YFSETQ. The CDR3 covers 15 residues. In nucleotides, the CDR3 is TGCGCCAGCAGCGTCACAGGGGCTCCTCATCAGCCCCAGCATTTT. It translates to CASSVTGAPHQPQHF.

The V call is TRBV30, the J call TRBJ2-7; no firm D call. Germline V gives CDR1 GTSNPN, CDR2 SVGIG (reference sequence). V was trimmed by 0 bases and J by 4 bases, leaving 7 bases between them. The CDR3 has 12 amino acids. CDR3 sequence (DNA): TGTGCCTGGAGTGTAACCGGTTACGAGCAGTACTTC. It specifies CAWSVTGYEQYF.

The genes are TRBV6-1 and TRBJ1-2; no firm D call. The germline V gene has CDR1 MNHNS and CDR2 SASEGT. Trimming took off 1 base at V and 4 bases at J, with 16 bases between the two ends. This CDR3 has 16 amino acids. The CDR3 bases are TGTGCCAGCAGTGAAGAGGAGGCCAGGCCGGCCTATGGCTACACCTTC. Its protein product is CASSEEEARPAYGYTF.

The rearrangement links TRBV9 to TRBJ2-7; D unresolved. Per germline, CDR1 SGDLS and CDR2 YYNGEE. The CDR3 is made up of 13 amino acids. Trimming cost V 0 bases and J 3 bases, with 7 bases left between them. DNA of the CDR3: TGTGCCAGCAGCGTAGGATTCGGCTACGAGCAGTACTTC. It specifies CASSVGFGYEQYF.